This entry concerns a single TCR beta chain. These data come from a study of blood T cell repertoires in COVID-19. Study-level information: There were acute and convalescent COVID-19 samples, and they came from the United States, Italy and Spain. PBMCs, B-cell-depleted T cells, or T cells were the source of the cDNA or gDNA that made up the material.

The ends lost 5 bases at V and 2 bases at J; junction bases unmatched: 8. CDR1 is SGHNT and CDR2 is YENEEA in the germline V gene. The CDR3 loop spans 16 amino acids. Per the original methods: Reference gene primer amplification gave nucleated cell count estimates. Assay used: immunoSEQ multiplex PCR; TCRdb lists only in-frame clones, some missing. V and J calls and clone size are those listed in that table; D and trimming were worked out from the DNA. The table shows around 700,000 clones, with approximately 90% occurring only once. This clonotype originated in a woman younger than 35 with acute or convalescent COVID-19. Sequencing input: peripheral blood. The chain couples TRBV11-3 to TRBJ2-1, with 8 positions matching TRBD2. CDR3 amino acids: CASSPGTSLPYNEQFF. Here the CDR3 DNA reads TGTGCCAGCAGCCCGGGGACTAGTCTACCCTACAATGAGCAGTTCTTC. Together with reference TRBV11-3 and TRBJ2-1, the CDR3 gives the full variable domain: EAGVVQSPRYKIIEKKQPVAFWCNPISGHNTLYWYLQNLGQGPELLIRYENEEAVDDSQLPKDRFSAERLKGVDSTLKIQPAELGDSAVYLCASSPGTSLPYNEQFFGPGTRLTVL.